This paragraph covers one T cell receptor (beta chain) sequence. Its antigen is not identified. The data belong to a study of Tregs in tolerant kidney transplant recipients. The repertoire was sequenced with immunoSEQ multiplex PCR; TCRdb's copy has only in-frame clones and lacks some. The sample comprises about 46,000 clones, less than 95% of which are singletons, and about 0.63% rests with the top ten. General study points: No direct test of biological reproducibility was done here. The most relevant donor-specific Treg TCRbeta repertoire apparently came from expansion with activated donor B cells.

The sequence came from a human donor in good health. Sequencing was done on a sample of Tregs from blood.

The CDR3 reads CASSLDRSPLHF. In nucleotides, the CDR3 is TGTGCCAGCAGTCTGGACCGTTCCCCCCTCCACTTT. The chain combines TRBV6-6 with TRBJ1-6; D is undetermined. Trimming pared 5 bases from V and 13 bases from J, leaving 12 bases between. CDR1 is MNHNY, CDR2 SVGAGI, per germline (reference sequence). The CDR3 is made up of 12 amino acids.